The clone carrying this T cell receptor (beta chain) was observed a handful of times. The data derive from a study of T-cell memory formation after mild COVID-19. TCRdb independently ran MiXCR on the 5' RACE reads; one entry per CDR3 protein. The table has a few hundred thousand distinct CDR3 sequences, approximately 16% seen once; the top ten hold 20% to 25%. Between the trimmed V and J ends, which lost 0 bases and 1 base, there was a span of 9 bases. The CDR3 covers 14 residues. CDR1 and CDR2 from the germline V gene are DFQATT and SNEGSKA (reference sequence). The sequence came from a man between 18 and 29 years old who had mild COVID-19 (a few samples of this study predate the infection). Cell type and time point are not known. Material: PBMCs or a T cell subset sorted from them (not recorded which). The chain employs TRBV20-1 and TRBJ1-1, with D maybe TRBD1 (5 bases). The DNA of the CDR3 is TGCAGTGCTAGAGACAGGGTGGGGAACACTGAAGCTTTCTTT. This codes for CSARDRVGNTEAFF.